These 19 T cell receptor beta chains came from one sample sequenced in a study of graft-versus-host responses after intestinal transplantation. Assay: immunoSEQ multiplex PCR; the TCRdb copy retains only in-frame clones and omits some. This sample has around 20,000 clones, with approximately 80% found just once. Here the sequenced sample was PBMCs, taken 14 days after transplant. All receptors come from a human patient who received an intestinal transplant, so some T cells may come from the graft donor.

The CDR3 here is CASSITRAGVRYNEQFF. The CDR3 DNA reads TGTGCCAGTAGTATTACCCGAGCGGGAGTCCGCTACAATGAGCAGTTCTTC. The rearrangement joins TRBV19 to TRBJ2-1; 8 bases match TRBD2. V shed 3 bases and J 3 bases; nucleotides not matched to a gene: 10. The CDR3 contains 17 residues. CDR1 and CDR2 (germline): LNHDA, SQIVND (reference sequence).

The J gene is TRBJ1-2, the V gene TRBV10-3, with 8 bases aligning to TRBD1. The CDR3 loop spans 16 amino acids. The ends lost 0 bases at V and 4 bases at J; junction bases unmatched: 7. Germline lookup yields CDR1 ENHRY and CDR2 SYGVKD. In DNA, the CDR3 is TGTGCCATCAGTGAGTCTAAGGCAGGGGGCTCCTATGGCTACACCTTC. As protein: CAISESKAGGSYGYTF.

The chain joins TRBV5-1 to TRBJ2-7; D not resolved. Germline assignment: CDR1 SGHRS and CDR2 YFSETQ. The CDR3 covers 13 residues. With 0 bases removed from V and 7 bases from J, the gap between germline ends came to 11 bases. In DNA, the CDR3 is TGCGCCAGCAGCTTGGGGACCGTTGAGGAGCAGTACTTC. Its protein is CASSLGTVEEQYF. The full variable domain, in which reference TRBV5-1 and TRBJ2-7 provide the parts outside the CDR3, is KAGVTQTPRYLIKTRGQQVTLSCSPISGHRSVSWYQQTPGQGLQFLFEYFSETQRNKGNFPGRFSGRQFSNSRSEMNVSTLELGDSALYLCASSLGTVEEQYFGPGTRLTVT.

This clone was seen a handful of times. The gene calls are TRBV15 and TRBJ2-1; D might be TRBD1 or TRBD2, each matching 5 bases. The CDR3 is made up of 16 amino acids. V was pared by 0 bases and J by 2 bases, with 11 bases between. Germline V lookup: CDR1 LNHNV, CDR2 YYDKDF (reference sequence). DNA for the CDR3: TGTGCCACCAGCAGAGATGGGGGTGTCCCCTACAATGAGCAGTTCTTC. This translates into CATSRDGGVPYNEQFF.

The rearrangement uses TRBV6-1 and TRBJ1-6; tentative D call: TRBD1 (6 bases). This CDR3 is 13 amino acids long. The V gene's germline CDR1 is MNHNS and CDR2 SASEGT. The ends were cut back, 4 bases at V and 11 bases at J, with 12 bases in the middle. CDR3 DNA sequence: TGTGCCAGCAGTGCCGGGACAACGCCACCCCTCCACTTT. Encoded protein: CASSAGTTPPLHF.

The CDR3 DNA reads TGTGCCAGCAGTGAAGCCGGGTTCATAAGTCCCCAGCATTTT. Translation: CASSEAGFISPQHF. This chain connects TRBV6-1 to TRBJ1-5; D is uncertain. V was pared by 0 bases and J by 10 bases, with 13 bases between. CDR1 is MNHNS, CDR2 SASEGT, per germline. The CDR3 is 14 amino acids.

The chain employs TRBV30 and TRBJ2-7; 7 bases line up with TRBD1. The CDR3 is made up of 12 amino acids. Germline CDR1 GTSNPN, CDR2 SVGIG (reference sequence). Trimming removed 5 bases from V and 2 bases from J; junction bases left unmatched: 3. CDR3 DNA sequence: TGTGCCTGGGGACAGGCCACCTACGAGCAGTACTTC. Translated: CAWGQATYEQYF.

This chain links TRBV25-1 with TRBJ1-2; D is possibly TRBD1 (6 bases). CDR1 is MGHDK, CDR2 SYGVNS, per germline. The CDR3 contains 16 residues. V lost 0 bases to trimming and J lost 3 bases, with 14 bases between them. In nucleotides, the CDR3 is TGTGCCAGCAGTGAATATAGACAGGAGCTCGACTATGGCTACACCTTC. Its translation: CASSEYRQELDYGYTF.

The chain carries TRBV9 and TRBJ1-5, with TRBD1 as a possible D gene (6 bases). Trimming pared 2 bases from V and 3 bases from J, leaving 12 bases between. The CDR3 covers 15 residues. The germline V gene encodes CDR1 SGDLS and CDR2 YYNGEE. This CDR3 is CASSVGAGDNQPQHF. The CDR3 bases are TGTGCCAGCAGCGTGGGAGCAGGGGACAATCAGCCCCAGCATTTT.

The J gene is TRBJ2-2, the V gene TRBV27; D possibly corresponds to TRBD1 (7 bases). Germline CDR1 and CDR2: MNHEY and SMNVEV (reference sequence). The CDR3 is made up of 16 amino acids. V dropped 3 bases and J dropped 7 bases, with 18 bases sitting between them. Here the CDR3 reads CASSLPPQGGNGELFF. The CDR3 nucleotides are TGTGCCAGCAGTTTGCCCCCGCAGGGGGGAAACGGGGAGCTGTTTTTT.

The V and J genes are TRBV5-4 and TRBJ2-5; tentatively, D is TRBD1 (5 bases). CDR3 length: 13 residues. Trimming pared 5 bases from V and 0 bases from J, leaving 8 bases between. CDR1 SGHNT and CDR2 YYREEE come from the germline V gene (reference sequence). CDR3 in amino acids: CASRPDNQETQYF. DNA of the CDR3: TGTGCCAGCAGACCGGACAACCAAGAGACCCAGTACTTC.

The chain joins TRBV5-4 to TRBJ1-2; D gene uncertain. CDR3 length: 14 residues. V gave up 0 bases and J gave up 2 bases, with 8 bases separating them. The germline CDR1 and CDR2 sequences are SGHNT and YYREEE (reference sequence). CDR3 residues: CASSLVGENYGYTF. DNA of the CDR3: TGTGCCAGCAGCTTGGTTGGGGAAAACTATGGCTACACCTTC.

The rearrangement links TRBV6-6 to TRBJ2-1; D is unresolved. Per the germline V gene, CDR1 is MNHNY and CDR2 is SVGAGI (reference sequence). The CDR3 loop spans 13 amino acids. The V and J ends lost 0 bases and 7 bases respectively, with 7 bases between them. The CDR3 nucleotides are TGTGCCAGCAGTTACTCGATTCGTAATGAGCAGTTCTTC. Amino acid sequence: CASSYSIRNEQFF.

The chain joins TRBV27 to TRBJ1-5, with 7 bases fitting TRBD1. CDR3 length: 21 residues. From germline, CDR1 is MNHEY and CDR2 SMNVEV (reference sequence). Trimming took 3 bases from V and 0 from J; bases not matched to a gene: 20. CDR3 in DNA: TGTGCCAGCAGTTTGAGTAGGGGGCGAGGGGGGGAGTGCCATAGCAATCAGCCCCAGCATTTT. Translated, it gives CASSLSRGRGGECHSNQPQHF.

The J gene is TRBJ1-1, the V gene TRBV6-1; maybe TRBD1 (6 bases). Germline V gene lookup returns CDR1 MNHNS and CDR2 SASEGT. The CDR3 spans 14 residues. The V and J ends lost 7 bases and 2 bases respectively, with 14 bases between them. The CDR3 sequence is CASTEGDLNTEAFF. The CDR3 DNA reads as TGTGCCAGCACTGAGGGGGACCTCAACACTGAAGCTTTCTTT.

The chain employs TRBV6-1 and TRBJ1-1; no clear D. Germline-derived CDR1 and CDR2 are MNHNS and SASEGT. The CDR3 is made up of 14 amino acids. Between the trimmed V and J ends, which lost 4 bases and 4 bases, there was a span of 13 bases. Written as DNA, the CDR3 is TGTGCCAGCAGTGCTGAGACCTTCTCCACTGAAGCTTTCTTT. This codes for CASSAETFSTEAFF.

In this sample, this clone turned up once. The J gene is TRBJ2-7, the V gene TRBV6-1; D is possibly TRBD2 (7 bases). Trimming cost V 1 base and J 0 bases, with 10 bases left between them. This CDR3 has 15 residues. In germline, CDR1 is MNHNS, CDR2 SASEGT. The CDR3 is CASSEGAGASYEQYF. Written as DNA, the CDR3 is TGTGCCAGCAGTGAAGGGGCGGGGGCCTCCTACGAGCAGTACTTC.

This chain connects TRBV30 to TRBJ2-3, with 8 bases matching TRBD1. V was pared by 0 bases and J by 1 base, with 6 bases of the junction left unmatched. Germline CDR1 is GTSNPN and CDR2 is SVGIG (reference sequence). The CDR3 contains 16 residues. The CDR3 DNA follows: TGTGCCTGGAGTGTACTTACAGGGGGACGCACAGATACGCAGTATTTT. Protein sequence: CAWSVLTGGRTDTQYF.

The V call is TRBV5-1, the J call TRBJ2-7, with D perhaps TRBD1 (5 bases). V was shortened by 4 bases and J by 6 bases, with 17 bases between the two germline ends. Germline CDR1 reads SGHRS; CDR2 reads YFSETQ. The CDR3 consists of 14 residues. The CDR3: CASSAGLGPGEQYF. The CDR3 bases are TGCGCCAGCAGCGCAGGATTGGGGCCCGGCGAGCAGTACTTC. Full variable domain (rest looked up from reference TRBV5-1 and TRBJ2-7): KAGVTQTPRYLIKTRGQQVTLSCSPISGHRSVSWYQQTPGQGLQFLFEYFSETQRNKGNFPGRFSGRQFSNSRSEMNVSTLELGDSALYLCASSAGLGPGEQYFGPGTRLTVT.